The 26 T cell receptor beta chains below come from one sample, sequenced in a study of cytomegalovirus exposure and HLA in healthy donors. Primers for the PCR totalled 60 Vbeta and 13 Jbeta. Only in-frame clones appear in the TCRdb table, and some are missing; sequencing was by immunoSEQ multiplex PCR. The sample shows around 99,000 clones, under 85% of them seen only once. Sequenced material: PBMCs. All receptors derive from a man aged 50-60 years in good health and CMV-seropositive.

The J gene is TRBJ1-2, the V gene TRBV7-3; a weak D match, TRBD1 (5 bases). The CDR3 sequence is 13 residues long. Germline-derived CDR1 and CDR2 are SGHTA and FQGTGA. Trimming stripped 2 bases from V and 4 bases from J, with 8 bases between. The CDR3 sequence is CASSLGGTYGYTF. CDR3 coding DNA: TGTGCCAGCAGCTTAGGGGGGACCTATGGCTACACCTTC.

The V and J genes are TRBV28 and TRBJ1-1; D unresolved. V shed 11 bases and J shed 0 bases, with 16 bases lying between them. Germline V CDR1 and CDR2: MDHEN, SYDVKM. This CDR3 region has 14 residues. The CDR3 sequence is CAQPGGRLNTEAFF. The DNA for the CDR3 is TGTGCCCAACCGGGAGGGCGCCTGAACACTGAAGCTTTCTTT.

This clone has a single count. V usage is TRBV20-1 and J usage is TRBJ1-1; D is possibly TRBD1 (5 bases). This CDR3 has 11 amino acids. Germline V gives CDR1 DFQATT, CDR2 SNEGSKA (reference sequence). V was cut by 6 bases and J by 1 base, with 6 bases left in between. The CDR3 loop reads CSAGGNTEAFF. The DNA for the CDR3 is TGCAGTGCGGGGGGGAACACTGAAGCTTTCTTT.

The V call is TRBV7-2, the J call TRBJ1-3; unclear D gene. The CDR3 spans 13 residues. Germline lookup yields CDR1 SGHTA and CDR2 FQGNSA. Trimming took 6 bases from V and 4 from J, leaving 10 bases between them. Here the CDR3 DNA reads TGTGCCAGCAGAGAGGGCGCCGGAAACACCATATATTTT. Translating gives CASREGAGNTIYF.

V is TRBV7-2 and J is TRBJ1-4, with unresolved D. CDR3 length: 15 residues. Germline V gene sequence: CDR1 SGHTA, CDR2 FQGNSA. V lost 2 bases, J lost 0 bases, and 7 bases lay in between. CDR3 sequence reads: CASSLNGATNEKLFF. The CDR3 nucleotides read TGTGCCAGCAGCTTAAACGGAGCAACTAATGAAAAACTGTTTTTT.

CDR3 in amino acids: CASSPTRQTTDTQYF. The CDR3 DNA reads TGTGCCAGTAGTCCAACACGACAGACCACAGATACGCAGTATTTT. V gene TRBV19 combines with J gene TRBJ2-3; D possibly corresponds to TRBD1 (5 bases). The CDR3 loop spans 15 amino acids. The germline gives CDR1 LNHDA, CDR2 SQIVND (reference sequence). Trimming shortened V by 5 bases and J by 2 bases, and 14 bases separated the two germline ends.

Concerning this clone: One end of the junction is discordant with germline, which a read error may explain. V usage is TRBV4-3 and J usage is TRBJ1-2; D is ambiguous. This CDR3 is 13 amino acids long. The germline V gene has CDR1 LGHNA and CDR2 YSLEER. CDR3 sequence reads: CASSQDRGTGYPF. DNA for the CDR3: TGCGCCAGCAGCCAAGATAGAGGCACTGGCTACCCCTTC.

The genes are TRBV7-2 and TRBJ1-5; TRBD1 agrees at 9 bases. Germline CDR1 reads SGHTA; CDR2 reads FQGNSA. The V and J ends lost 1 base and 3 bases, in that order; junction bases with no gene match: 4. This CDR3 is 16 amino acids long. CDR3 sequence: CASSLGTGGLNQPQHF. CDR3 nucleotide sequence: TGTGCCAGCAGCTTAGGTACAGGGGGCCTCAATCAGCCCCAGCATTTT.

Comment on this clone: One end of the junction varies from germline; a read error may be responsible. The rearrangement links TRBV5-6 to TRBJ1-6; 7 bases fit TRBD1. The germline V gene encodes CDR1 SGHDT and CDR2 YYEEEE. This CDR3 region has 14 residues. Written as DNA, the CDR3 is TGTGCCAGCAGCTTTGGGGACAGAATTTCACCCCTCAACTTT. Translating it yields CASSFGDRISPLNF. Together with reference TRBV5-6 and TRBJ1-6, the CDR3 gives the full variable domain: DAGVTQSPTHLIKTRGQQVTLRCSPKSGHDTVSWYQQALGQGPQFIFQYYEEEERQRGNFPDRFSGHQFPNYSSELNVNALLLGDSALYLCASSFGDRISPLNFGNGTRLTVT.

The chain uses TRBV2 and TRBJ2-6, with 9 bases fitting TRBD1. This CDR3 spans 18 amino acids. The germline gives CDR1 SNHLY, CDR2 FYNNEI. J gave up 0 bases and V 6 bases, and 9 bases lay outside the gene matches. The CDR3 region is CASSVGQGGLSGANVLTF. The CDR3 DNA reads TGTGCCAGCAGCGTGGGACAGGGTGGCCTCTCTGGGGCCAACGTCCTGACTTTC. Variable domain in full (rest from reference TRBV2 and TRBJ2-6): EPEVTQTPSHQVTQMGQEVILRCVPISNHLYFYWYRQILGQKVEFLVSFYNNEISEKSEIFDDQFSVERPDGSNFTLKIRSTKLEDSAMYFCASSVGQGGLSGANVLTFGAGSRLTVL.

This clone was detected a few times. The chain has TRBV25-1 and TRBJ1-4; 7 positions agree with TRBD1. The CDR3 runs to 15 residues. Germline values: CDR1 MGHDK, CDR2 SYGVNS. V was pared by 2 bases and J by 5 bases, with 5 bases of the junction left unmatched. CDR3 protein: CASSEEFRGNEKLFF. In DNA form, the CDR3 reads TGTGCCAGCAGTGAAGAATTCAGGGGGAATGAAAAACTGTTTTTT. The whole variable domain, filled in from reference TRBV25-1 and TRBJ1-4, reads EADIYQTPRYLVIGTGKKITLECSQTMGHDKMYWYQQDPGMELHLIHYSYGVNSTEKGDLSSESTVSRIRTEHFPLTLESARPSHTSQYLCASSEEFRGNEKLFFGSGTQLSVL.

The chain is built from TRBV10-3 and TRBJ1-2; D is perhaps TRBD1 (5 bases). From germline, CDR1 is ENHRY and CDR2 SYGVKD. V lost 0 bases to trimming and J lost 5 bases, with 10 bases between them. CDR3 length: 14 residues. The CDR3 bases are TGTGCCATCAGTGAGTCACGACAGCCATATGGCTACACCTTC. This codes for CAISESRQPYGYTF.

This rearrangement joins TRBV7-3 to TRBJ2-7, with 11 bases fitting TRBD2. CDR1 is SGHTA and CDR2 is FQGTGA in the germline V gene. This CDR3 comprises 15 residues. With V trimmed by 6 bases and J by 3 bases, 7 bases remained unmatched. The DNA of the CDR3 is TGTGCCAGCAGTTTAGCGGGGGGGCAGTACTACGAGCAGTACTTC. This translates into CASSLAGGQYYEQYF.

This chain joins TRBV5-6 and TRBJ1-2; 7 bases align to TRBD1. The length of the CDR3 is 15 residues. Trimming cost V 4 bases and J 8 bases; bases outside gene matches: 14. Germline CDR1 SGHDT, CDR2 YYEEEE. The CDR3 loop is CASSPGTATTRGYTF. CDR3 nucleotides: TGTGCCAGCAGCCCAGGGACAGCCACTACGAGGGGCTACACCTTC.

The V gene is TRBV5-1, the J gene TRBJ2-2, with D tentatively TRBD1 (6 bases). The germline gives CDR1 SGHRS, CDR2 YFSETQ. V lost 4 bases and J 1 base, leaving 11 bases between the germline ends. The CDR3 is made up of 15 amino acids. The CDR3 protein is CASSRWDMNTGELFF. The CDR3 DNA reads as TGCGCCAGCAGCCGCTGGGACATGAACACCGGGGAGCTGTTTTTT.

The chain carries TRBV11-2 and TRBJ2-1; 10 bases match TRBD2. CDR1 is SGHAT and CDR2 is FQNNGV in the germline V gene. V dropped 1 base and J dropped 5; count of bases not matched to a gene: 5. This CDR3 comprises 16 residues. CDR3 coding DNA: TGTGCCAGCAGCTTAGGGAGGACTAGCGGACACAATGAGCAGTTCTTC. Translating it yields CASSLGRTSGHNEQFF. Full variable domain (remainder filled in from reference TRBV11-2 and TRBJ2-1): EAGVAQSPRYKIIEKRQSVAFWCNPISGHATLYWYQQILGQGPKLLIQFQNNGVVDDSQLPKDRFSAERLKGVDSTLKIQPAKLEDSAVYLCASSLGRTSGHNEQFFGPGTRLTVL.

This chain joins TRBV2 and TRBJ2-3, with 8 bases identical to TRBD2. The V gene's germline CDR1 is SNHLY and CDR2 FYNNEI. J was trimmed by 4 bases and V by 2 bases; bases with no gene match: 8. The CDR3 length is 16 residues. The CDR3: CASSEISGGFADTQYF. In DNA form, the CDR3 reads TGTGCCAGCAGTGAAATCAGCGGGGGTTTCGCAGATACGCAGTATTTT.

This clone was counted once. The junction departs from germline at one end; a sequencing error may be responsible. V gene TRBV14 combines with J gene TRBJ1-5; D gene ambiguous. The CDR3 runs to 13 residues. Per the germline V gene, CDR1 is SGHDN and CDR2 is FVKESK. The CDR3 protein is CASSQEESQPQNF. The CDR3 nucleotides are TGTGCCAGCAGCCAAGAGGAGTCTCAGCCCCAGAATTTT.

The chain has TRBV7-3 and TRBJ2-3; 7 bases match TRBD1. V was pared by 1 base and J by 3 bases, with 7 bases of the junction left unmatched. The CDR3 contains 16 residues. Looked up from germline, CDR1 is SGHTA and CDR2 is FQGTGA. The CDR3 loop reads CASSLNPGGGTDTQYF. DNA of the CDR3: TGTGCCAGCAGCTTAAATCCAGGGGGTGGAACAGATACGCAGTATTTT.

The chain couples TRBV7-2 to TRBJ1-1; TRBD1 matches at 9 bases. The V segment lost 1 base and the J segment 10 bases; nucleotides outside the gene matches: 7. Germline assignment: CDR1 SGHTA and CDR2 FQGNSA. The CDR3 extends over 14 amino acids. The CDR3 bases are TGTGCCAGCAGCTTAGAGACAGGGGGGGCTACAGCTTTCTTT. Encoded protein: CASSLETGGATAFF.

This clone was observed once. The chain uses TRBV12-5 and TRBJ2-7; 11 bases match TRBD2. Germline loops: CDR1 LGHNT, CDR2 FRNRAP. There are 19 residues in the CDR3. Losses at the gene ends were 1 base for V and 1 base for J; bases not matched to a gene: 12. The CDR3 DNA reads TGTGCTAGTGGTTTGGATCCCGGAGGTAGCGGGGGGGAATCCTACGAGCAGTACTTC. This translates into CASGLDPGGSGGESYEQYF. The entire variable domain, with the rest obtained from reference TRBV12-5 and TRBJ2-7, is as follows: DARVTQTPRHKVTEMGQEVTMRCQPILGHNTVFWYRQTMMQGLELLAYFRNRAPLDDSGMPKDRFSAEMPDATLATLKIQPSEPRDSAVYFCASGLDPGGSGGESYEQYFGPGTRLTVT.

The V and J genes are TRBV5-1 and TRBJ2-5; D may be TRBD2 (6 bases). Trimming took 0 bases from V and 2 from J, leaving 11 bases between them. This CDR3 has 15 residues. Germline V gene sequence: CDR1 SGHRS, CDR2 YFSETQ. CDR3 loop: CASSLAPGVQETQYF. CDR3 nucleotides: TGCGCCAGCAGCTTGGCCCCGGGGGTTCAAGAGACCCAGTACTTC. Variable domain in full (rest from reference TRBV5-1 and TRBJ2-5): KAGVTQTPRYLIKTRGQQVTLSCSPISGHRSVSWYQQTPGQGLQFLFEYFSETQRNKGNFPGRFSGRQFSNSRSEMNVSTLELGDSALYLCASSLAPGVQETQYFGPGTRLLVL.

The rearrangement uses TRBV7-3 and TRBJ2-3; 8 bases fit TRBD2. The V gene's germline CDR1 is SGHTA and CDR2 FQGTGA. There are 16 residues in the CDR3. Trimming at V came to 4 bases and at J to 0 bases, leaving 6 bases not matched to a gene. CDR3 sequence reads: CASSSWTSPSTDTQYF. CDR3 in DNA: TGTGCCAGCAGCTCATGGACTAGCCCTAGCACAGATACGCAGTATTTT. The full variable domain, with the rest looked up from reference TRBV7-3 and TRBJ2-3, is GAGVSQTPSNKVTEKGKYVELRCDPISGHTALYWYRQSLGQGPEFLIYFQGTGAADDSGLPNDRFFAVRPEGSVSTLKIQRTERGDSAVYLCASSSWTSPSTDTQYFGPGTRLTVL.

J is TRBJ2-7 and V is TRBV2; a possible D gene is TRBD2 (6 bases). The ends were cut back, 8 bases at V and 5 bases at J, with 13 bases in the middle. The CDR3 extends over 12 amino acids. Germline CDR1 and CDR2: SNHLY and FYNNEI. Here the CDR3 reads CASGRGTHEQYF. DNA for the CDR3: TGTGCCAGCGGGCGGGGAACCCACGAGCAGTACTTC.

In this sample, this clone turned up a few times. The CDR3 DNA reads TGTGCCAGCAGCTGGGCCGGGGGGGCTTCCTACAATGAGCAGTTCTTC. Translated, it gives CASSWAGGASYNEQFF. The rearrangement links TRBV5-6 to TRBJ2-1, with 8 nucleotides matching TRBD2. This CDR3 has 16 residues. Losses at the gene ends were 3 bases for V and 1 base for J; bases not matched to a gene: 6. Germline lookup yields CDR1 SGHDT and CDR2 YYEEEE.

V is TRBV4-3 and J is TRBJ1-1; D is perhaps TRBD1 (5 bases). This CDR3 spans 14 amino acids. Deletions cut 3 bases from V and 1 base from J, with 9 bases between. CDR1 is LGHNA and CDR2 is YSLEER in the germline V gene. CDR3 nucleotides: TGCGCCAGCAGCCAGTTAACAGGGAACACTGAAGCTTTCTTT. Amino acid sequence: CASSQLTGNTEAFF.